The 18 T cell receptor beta chains reported below all come from one sample, sequenced in a study of shared clonotypes between healthy human individuals. Positive CCR7 selection of CD45RO-negative cells yielded the naive CD8 cells, and terminally differentiated effector memory CD45RA+ cells were excluded. Assay: immunoSEQ multiplex PCR; the TCRdb copy retains only in-frame clones and omits some. The sample includes about 2 million clones, about 95% of them seen just once. Sequencing was carried out using naive CD8+ T cells sorted from blood. Receptors were obtained from a man between 18 and 35 years old in good health.

V gene TRBV10-3 combines with J gene TRBJ1-3, with 7 positions matching TRBD1. CDR1 and CDR2 (germline): ENHRY, SYGVKD. J lost 0 bases, V lost 8 bases, and 13 bases had no gene match. There are 17 residues in the CDR3. Here the CDR3 reads CAIDAGTDALSGNTIYF. The CDR3 DNA sequence: TGTGCCATCGATGCCGGGACAGACGCCCTCTCTGGAAACACCATATATTTT.

The chain combines TRBV7-6 with TRBJ2-7; TRBD1 or TRBD2 may be the D gene (5 bases each). The germline CDR1 and CDR2 sequences are SGHVS and FNYEAQ. The length of the CDR3 is 18 residues. Trimming removed 3 bases from V and 0 bases from J, with 21 bases in between. CDR3 amino acids: CASSLEAGPMGRSYEQYF. In nucleotides, the CDR3 is TGTGCCAGCAGCTTGGAGGCTGGGCCTATGGGACGCTCCTACGAGCAGTACTTC.

This sequence joins TRBV27 and TRBJ2-3; 12 nucleotides agree with TRBD2. The CDR3 is 22 amino acids. V shed 5 bases, J shed 4 bases, and the junction held 25 bases outside the gene matches. Germline V lookup: CDR1 MNHEY, CDR2 SMNVEV (reference sequence). In DNA form, the CDR3 reads TGTGCCAGCAGTGCCAGGTTAATGGGGGCAGGGGGAACTAGCGGGAGGCCAGATACGCAGTATTTT. It specifies CASSARLMGAGGTSGRPDTQYF.

V and J are TRBV27 and TRBJ2-4; D ambiguous. Per the germline V gene, CDR1 is MNHEY and CDR2 is SMNVEV (reference sequence). V lost 5 bases, J lost 6 bases, and 17 bases lay in between. The CDR3 has 15 residues. The CDR3 nucleotides read TGTGCCAGCAGTCCCGAAAGTAGTGGGGTAAACATTCAGTACTTC. Translation gives CASSPESSGVNIQYF.

The chain links TRBV27 to TRBJ1-1; D is ambiguous. CDR3 length: 14 amino acids. V was pared by 0 bases and J by 5 bases, with 10 bases between. The germline V gene encodes CDR1 MNHEY and CDR2 SMNVEV (reference sequence). CDR3 residues: CASSLSDGGTEAFF. The CDR3 bases are TGTGCCAGCAGTTTATCGGACGGTGGAACTGAAGCTTTCTTT.

The chain combines TRBV5-8 with TRBJ2-7; D is unclear. The CDR3 is 11 amino acids. Germline V gene lookup returns CDR1 SGHTS and CDR2 YDEGEE. Trimming shortened V by 5 bases and J by 6 bases, and 9 bases separated the two germline ends. CDR3 amino acids: CASRDLSEQYF. CDR3 DNA sequence: TGTGCCAGCAGGGACCTATCCGAGCAGTACTTC.

The chain uses TRBV21-1 and TRBJ1-6. TRBV21-1 is a pseudogene. This CDR3 is built from 20 residues. CDR3 DNA: TGTGCCAGCAGCACGGTTCGGCCAGGAGAGAGGGAGCTTTATAATTCACCCCTCCACTTT. Protein sequence: CASSTVRPGERELYNSPLHF.

The rearrangement joins TRBV9 to TRBJ2-7; D gene uncertain. Germline V gene sequence: CDR1 SGDLS, CDR2 YYNGEE. CDR3 length: 16 amino acids. V was shortened by 3 bases and J by 0 bases, with 16 bases between the two germline ends. CDR3 loop: CASSASPERTSYEQYF. The CDR3 bases are TGTGCCAGCAGCGCCTCTCCAGAACGGACCTCCTACGAGCAGTACTTC.

This chain links TRBV25-1 with TRBJ1-4, with a possible D match to TRBD1 (5 bases). CDR1 MGHDK and CDR2 SYGVNS come from the germline V gene. CDR3 length equals 12 residues. Trimming took 4 bases from V and 13 from J, leaving 13 bases between them. Here the CDR3 reads CASSVGGRGLFF. For the CDR3, the DNA is TGTGCCAGCAGTGTTGGGGGACGGGGACTGTTTTTT. Full variable domain (missing parts from reference TRBV25-1 and TRBJ1-4): EADIYQTPRYLVIGTGKKITLECSQTMGHDKMYWYQQDPGMELHLIHYSYGVNSTEKGDLSSESTVSRIRTEHFPLTLESARPSHTSQYLCASSVGGRGLFFGSGTQLSVL.

About this clone: Within the sample, other DNA sequences also encode this same CDR3. This chain connects TRBV9 to TRBJ2-5; TRBD1 is a possible D gene (6 bases). Germline loops: CDR1 SGDLS, CDR2 YYNGEE. Trimming removed 0 bases at V and 2 bases at J, with 8 bases between. CDR3 length: 14 residues. The CDR3: CASSVGTVQETQYF. For the CDR3, the DNA is TGTGCCAGCAGCGTAGGGACAGTTCAAGAGACCCAGTACTTC.

This chain connects TRBV2 to TRBJ2-7; D not resolved. Germline CDR1 reads SNHLY; CDR2 reads FYNNEI. There are 14 residues in the CDR3. Trimming stripped 3 bases from V and 1 base from J, with 10 bases between. In DNA form, the CDR3 reads TGTGCCAGCAGTGAGAACAGCGCATCCTACGAGCAGTACTTC. Translation gives CASSENSASYEQYF.

The gene calls are TRBV6-1 and TRBJ1-1; 8 bases agree with TRBD1. CDR1 and CDR2 (germline): MNHNS, SASEGT. There are 16 residues in the CDR3. The V segment lost 3 bases and the J segment 3 bases; nucleotides outside the gene matches: 9. The CDR3 reads CASSDEQGGMDTEAFF. CDR3 in DNA: TGTGCCAGCAGTGACGAACAGGGGGGTATGGACACTGAAGCTTTCTTT.

For this clone: A much larger clone differs from this one at a single base, so this may be a read error. Other nucleotide sequences from this sample produce the same CDR3. The chain carries TRBV6-5 and TRBJ1-1, with D perhaps TRBD1 (6 bases). Trimming removed 2 bases from V and 3 bases from J, with 7 bases in between. The CDR3 extends over 13 amino acids. Germline V gives CDR1 MNHEY, CDR2 SVGAGI. This chain's CDR3 is CASSYGGHTEAFF. The CDR3 DNA follows: TGTGCCAGCAGTTACGGGGGGCACACTGAAGCTTTCTTT.

The chain combines TRBV29-1 with TRBJ2-7, with D perhaps matching TRBD1 (6 bases). CDR1 SQVTM and CDR2 ANQGSEA come from the germline V gene. This CDR3 contains 13 residues. V gave up 5 bases and J gave up 2 bases, with 13 bases separating them. The CDR3 region has the DNA TGCAGCGTTACAGGGTCGGGACCCTACGAGCAGTACTTC. This codes for CSVTGSGPYEQYF.

V gene TRBV29-1 combines with J gene TRBJ1-2; 8 bases align to TRBD1. V trimming: 6 bases; J trimming: 4 bases; junction bases outside the gene matches: 7. The CDR3 has 13 residues. Germline V CDR1 and CDR2: SQVTM, ANQGSEA. For the CDR3, the DNA is TGCAGCGTCCGTACAGGGGGACCCTATGGCTACACCTTC. Translation: CSVRTGGPYGYTF.

The chain is built from TRBV9 and TRBJ2-2, with 7 positions matching TRBD1. Losses at the gene ends were 3 bases for V and 5 bases for J; bases not matched to a gene: 7. The CDR3 extends over 15 amino acids. Germline V lookup: CDR1 SGDLS, CDR2 YYNGEE. CDR3 nucleotides: TGTGCCAGCAGCGATAACAGGGGTCAGACCGGGGAGCTGTTTTTT. Protein sequence: CASSDNRGQTGELFF.

The chain uses TRBV18 and TRBJ2-5, with D possibly TRBD2 on 7 matching bases. The CDR3 contains 16 residues. V was pared by 4 bases and J by 3 bases, with 18 bases between. Germline V CDR1 and CDR2: KGHSH, LQKENI. CDR3: CASSQWAGAFEETQYF. DNA of the CDR3: TGTGCCAGCTCACAATGGGCGGGGGCTTTCGAAGAGACCCAGTACTTC.

V is TRBV5-4 and J is TRBJ2-5, with D possibly being TRBD2 (6 bases). The CDR3 has 13 amino acids. V lost 0 bases to trimming and J lost 11 bases, with 14 bases between them. The germline CDR1 and CDR2 sequences are SGHNT and YYREEE (reference sequence). This CDR3 is CASSLEVAASQYF. The CDR3, as DNA: TGTGCCAGCAGCTTGGAGGTAGCGGCCAGTCAGTACTTC.